The clone carrying this T cell receptor beta chain was observed a few times. Its antigen is not known. Trimming shortened V by 5 bases and J by 0 bases, and 21 bases separated the two germline ends. The CDR3 extends over 18 amino acids. CDR1 and CDR2 (germline): SGHAT, FQNNGV. This sample is drawn from a study of beta chain features in type 1 diabetes. Whole-study results and caveats: Shorter TCRB CDR3s, moderately but significantly so, marked every one of the four CD4+ subsets in Type 1 diabetes patients.

Reverse transcription of all isolated RNA meant that expressed TCRB transcripts were sequenced. Using immunoSEQ multiplex PCR, the repertoire was profiled, and TCRdb retains in-frame clones only, with some absent. This table holds 140,000 or so clones, about 13% found once. Material for sequencing was central memory CD4+ T cells from blood. The chain employs TRBV11-2 and TRBJ2-3; the D gene is possibly TRBD2 (6 bases). This TCR derives from a man aged 18 to 35 with type 1 diabetes. CDR3 DNA: TGTGCCAGCAGCGACGGGGCGGGGATAACCTCTAGCACAGATACGCAGTATTTT. Its translation is CASSDGAGITSSTDTQYF.